This TCR beta chain was recovered during a study of T cells after posttransplantation cyclophosphamide. Broader study findings: Blood and skin or GI T cell repertoires showed limited TRB overlap. Donor CD8+ memory clones often dominated recipient blood repertoires at later times.

Trimming removed 1 base from V and 1 base from J, with 12 bases in between. CDR1 and CDR2 from the germline V gene are SGHDT and YYEEEE. This CDR3 has 16 residues. TCRdb keeps only in-frame clones here, not all; method: immunoSEQ multiplex PCR. The table lists thousands of clones, approximately 78% of them singletons, with 20% to 25% in the top ten. Peripheral blood was collected from the related graft donor on the marrow donation day. Regarding this clone: Its cognate antigen is unknown.

The sample consisted of memory CD8+ T cells sorted from blood. The TCR sequence derives from an older woman in good health, CMV-negative, and a related stem cell transplant donor. The gene calls are TRBV5-6 and TRBJ1-5, with a possible D match to TRBD1 (5 bases). CDR3 residues: CASSLWGRGSNQPQHF. As DNA, the CDR3 is TGTGCCAGCAGCTTGTGGGGCAGAGGAAGCAATCAGCCCCAGCATTTT.